This TCR beta chain was sequenced for a study of tumor and adjacent non-tumor tissue in lung cancer. Study-wide context: Patients comprised about a dozen adenocarcinoma, a couple of squamous cell carcinoma and 1 small cell lung cancer. On average, productive TCRbeta reads reached roughly 4 million per sample. Aged about 30 to 76 years, patients included about 11 men and about 5 women with stage I to III disease.

This clonotype was observed a few times. Its antigen is undetermined. Three rounds of nested PCR, following a modified ARM-PCR protocol, produced the TCRbeta library. TCRdb re-called the multiplex PCR reads with MiXCR, one entry per CDR3 protein. This table has about 50,000 distinct CDR3 sequences, 74% appearing once. Study observations and caveats: Tumor TCR diversity, when higher, was linked to shorter survival.

Between the trimmed V and J ends, which lost 1 base and 4 bases, there was a span of 7 bases. Germline V gives CDR1 SGHTA, CDR2 FQGNSA. This CDR3 contains 13 residues. RNA was extracted from bulk tissue without any cell sorting. This non-tumor lung sample came from over 3 cm beyond the tumor edge. This TCR was recovered from a woman aged 55-69 years with non-small cell lung cancer. This sequence joins TRBV7-2 and TRBJ2-5, with D perhaps matching TRBD1 (5 bases). Sequencing was performed on distant non-tumor lung tissue. This CDR3 reads CASSLGTLETQYF. The CDR3 DNA follows: TGTGCCAGCAGCTTAGGGACACTAGAGACCCAGTACTTC.